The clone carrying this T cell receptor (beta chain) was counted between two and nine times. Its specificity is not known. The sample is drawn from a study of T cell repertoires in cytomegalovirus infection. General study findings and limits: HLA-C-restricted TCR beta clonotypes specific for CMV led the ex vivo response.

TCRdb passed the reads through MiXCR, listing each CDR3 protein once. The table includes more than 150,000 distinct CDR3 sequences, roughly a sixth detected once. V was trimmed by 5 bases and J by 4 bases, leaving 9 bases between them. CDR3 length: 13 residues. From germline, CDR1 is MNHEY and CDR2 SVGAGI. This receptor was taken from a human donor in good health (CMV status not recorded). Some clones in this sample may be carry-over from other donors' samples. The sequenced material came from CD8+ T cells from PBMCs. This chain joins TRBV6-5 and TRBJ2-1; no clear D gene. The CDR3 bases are TGTGCCAGCAGTGAAGAACGTTACAATGAGCAGTTCTTC. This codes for CASSEERYNEQFF.